This T cell receptor (beta chain) was documented in a study of human T cells and chemical hapten exposure (dated by TCRdb to the early 2020s). Background on the whole study: For sensitization, 2% DPC in acetone was applied to a roughly 2 cm by roughly 2 cm area of upper inner arm skin. Alopecia areata with under or over 50% scalp involvement, alopecia totalis and alopecia universalis were represented in the patient cohort, which was mostly female. Libraries were combined into a pool for sequencing, and differences in TCR yield between samples came mainly from small differences in library volumes within the pool. For TCR sequencing, blood came from 25 to 30 alopecia patients at anywhere from one to four time points (pre-sensitization, 2, 6 and 24 weeks). Blood samples were taken from patients before sensitization (week 0) and then at 2, 6 and about 24 weeks after DPC sensitization. Patch testing on the upper back used Finn chambers containing 0.01% DPC, with scoring done after 6 days according to International Contact Dermatitis Research Group standards. In alopecia patients, the study followed how the peripheral blood TCR repertoire changed in vivo over primary and secondary sensitization to diphenylcyclopropenone (DPC), a hapten. Throughout the study period of roughly 24 weeks, patients also received therapeutic DPC doses to the scalp every week. The paper's findings and limits, for the study overall: A positive correlation was found between the number of PT1 expanded TCRs and patch test score, with significance reached at thresholds 8, 16 and 32 but not 4. No change with DPC sensitization was found in the number of TCRs above 1 in 1000 frequency, and no evidence of global repertoire structure alterations was found. Repeated subsampling changed both the strength of the expansion versus patch-test correlation and the threshold at which that correlation became significant. Because every patient had alopecia, a presumed autoimmune disease, the patients' immune response might differ from that of healthy individuals. Compared with pre-sensitization or healthy control sets, expanded TCRs formed significantly more large CDR3 similarity clusters, which is consistent with antigen-driven responses.

In this sample, this clonotype turned up a few times. No cognate antigen has been identified for it. No base quality values were provided; no much bigger clone lies one nucleotide off. The time point label here, explained by the study, means: pre-sensitization, week 0. In light of the paper, this sample's treatment or condition label describes: therapeutic diphenylcyclopropenone sensitization with weekly scalp DPC. At each patch-test visit, blood was drawn before the patch test was applied. To be eligible, patients had to be aged 18 to 70, diagnosed with alopecia and judged suitable for DPC therapy, while pregnant patients were excluded. Total RNA was extracted from unfractionated whole blood collected in Tempus Blood RNA tubes. The library was obtained by RACE. The sample was run on a NextSeq 500. During library preparation, unique molecular identifiers were attached to individual cDNA molecules so that TCRs could be counted in a quantitative, reproducible way. From each blood RNA sample, both TCR alpha and TCR beta chains were sequenced. Per the original workflow: A median of about 89,000 TCRs per sample was observed, with a range of about 20,000 to 690,600. The Decombinator software suite was used to annotate the V, J and CDR3 of the TCR reads. Every sample was subsampled to the same number of TCRs (28,000) for the PS versus PT1 abundance plots. Expanded TCRs were defined as absent before sensitization and observed at least eight times at the 2-week time point. TCRdb took the public reads, trimmed them with fastp at Q25, ran MiXCR for clone calling and kept in-frame beta chains. Rows are combined by CDR3 protein, so each entry shows the most common genes and DNA. These V and J calls originate from TCRdb's pipeline instead of the authors' own analysis. Across this sample there are more than 85,000 distinct CDR3 sequences, with about 8.5% seen only once. Together, the top ten hold just over 2.5% of the sample.

CDR1 and CDR2 (ENHRY, SYGVKD) derive from the germline V gene. The trim is 0 bases for V and 4 bases for J, with a gap of 13 bases between the germline ends. The CDR3 goes from the cysteine to the phenylalanine over 15 residues. The entry retains the CDR3 DNA only, 45 bases that are in frame from base 1. Here the sequenced sample was whole blood, taken in connection with sensitization to the hapten diphenylcyclopropenone (DPC). The V and J segments used are TRBV10-3 and TRBJ2-7, with a weak D call of TRBD2 (5 bases match). The TCR was taken from a man aged 35 to 55 with alopecia areata. Some clones in this sample may be carry-over from other donors' samples. The CDR3 reads as follows: CAISESVGVRYEQYF. The DNA sequence follows: TGTGCCATCAGTGAGTCGGTCGGGGTACGGTACGAGCAGTACTTC.